These 21 T cell receptor beta chains were sequenced from one sample in a study of shared clonotypes between healthy human individuals (dated by TCRdb to about 2020). The library relied on the immunoSEQ multiplex PCR assay. The table comes from immuneACCESS by way of TCRdb, which keeps in-frame sequences with V and J called. Part of the clones is missing from these tables; in studies checked, under half for an unresolved V gene and the rest for unknown reasons. The sample table holds some 2,100,000 clones, of which 85% to 95% were seen once. The top ten hold roughly 1.7% of the sample. CD8 naive samples were obtained by positive selection for CCR7 among CD45RO-negative cells, yielding a CD45RA+CCR7+ population from which TemRA cells were excluded. Sequencing input: naive CD8+ T cells from PBMCs. The cell subset or site label on this specimen signifies: CD45RA+CCR7+. These receptors were obtained from a man aged 18-30 years in good health. Some clones in this sample may be carry-over from other donors' samples.

This clone showed up just a few times. The chain couples TRBV7-9 to TRBJ1-1; no clear D gene. The CDR3 spans 14 residues. Trimming cost V 1 base and J 6 bases, with 12 bases left between them. Germline assignment: CDR1 SEHNR and CDR2 FQNEAQ (reference sequence). For the CDR3, the DNA is TGTGCCAGCAGCTTAGTGGGTAGCGTTGCTGAAGCTTTCTTT. Residues: CASSLVGSVAEAFF.

The CDR3 nucleotides read TGTGCCAGCAGCCAAGATTACCAGCGGACCTCCTACGAGCAGTACTTC. This translates into CASSQDYQRTSYEQYF. The rearrangement joins TRBV4-2 to TRBJ2-7, with D perhaps matching TRBD2 (5 bases). The germline V and J ends were trimmed by 0 bases and 0 bases, with 12 bases remaining between them. The CDR3 runs 16 residues. The germline CDR1 and CDR2 sequences are LGHNA and YNFKEQ.

This rearrangement joins TRBV28 to TRBJ2-7; D unclear. The CDR3 extends over 13 amino acids. Trimming left V 2 bases short and J 2 bases short, with 7 bases between. The V gene's germline CDR1 is MDHEN and CDR2 SYDVKM. CDR3 amino acids: CASSLITAYEQYF. Written as DNA, the CDR3 is TGTGCCAGCAGTTTAATAACAGCCTACGAGCAGTACTTC.

CDR3 DNA: TGTGCCAGCAGCTTGTTTCAGGACTACGAGCAGTACTTC. Its translation is CASSLFQDYEQYF. This chain connects TRBV7-3 to TRBJ2-7, with unresolved D. Trimming left V 3 bases short and J 3 bases short, with 9 bases between. The germline V gene encodes CDR1 SGHTA and CDR2 FQGTGA. This CDR3 is built from 13 residues.

The V call is TRBV27, the J call TRBJ2-7, with a tentative D call TRBD2 (6 bases). This CDR3 is built from 14 residues. Germline V gene lookup returns CDR1 MNHEY and CDR2 SMNVEV (reference sequence). V was cut by 3 bases and J by 4 bases, with 13 bases left in between. CDR3 protein: CASSLGLQPYEQYF. In nucleotides, the CDR3 is TGTGCCAGCAGTTTGGGACTCCAGCCGTACGAGCAGTACTTC.

This rearrangement joins TRBV30 to TRBJ2-2; 11 nucleotides match TRBD2. The CDR3 runs 14 residues. Trimming took 3 bases from V and 5 from J; bases not matched to a gene: 2. Per the germline V gene, CDR1 is GTSNPN and CDR2 is SVGIG (reference sequence). CDR3 in amino acids: CAWRGLAVTGELFF. The CDR3 DNA reads as TGTGCCTGGAGGGGACTAGCGGTAACCGGGGAGCTGTTTTTT.

This clone was recorded a few times. This sample includes further DNA sequences coding for the same CDR3. The V and J genes are TRBV28 and TRBJ1-3; no firm D call. Trimming removed 2 bases from V and 2 bases from J, with 4 bases in between. Per the germline V gene, CDR1 is MDHEN and CDR2 is SYDVKM. This CDR3 spans 13 amino acids. CDR3 DNA: TGTGCCAGCAGTTTAGGAGCTGGAAACACCATATATTTT. This sequence encodes CASSLGAGNTIYF.

This clone is a singleton in its sample. The chain joins TRBV5-1 to TRBJ1-1; possible D gene TRBD1, 5 bases. This CDR3 contains 12 residues. V lost 4 bases and J 7 bases, leaving 11 bases between the germline ends. Germline-derived CDR1 and CDR2 are SGHRS and YFSETQ. CDR3 sequence: CASSHDSGEAFF. CDR3 nucleotides: TGCGCCAGCAGCCATGACAGTGGTGAAGCTTTCTTT.

The chain has TRBV7-8 and TRBJ1-4; TRBD1 is a possible D gene (5 bases). Germline V gives CDR1 SGHVS, CDR2 FQNEAQ. The CDR3 spans 13 residues. Trimming stripped 3 bases from V and 8 bases from J, with 10 bases between. The CDR3 reads CASSFSQGEKLFF. The CDR3 bases are TGTGCCAGCAGCTTTAGCCAGGGAGAAAAACTGTTTTTT.

The rearrangement joins TRBV6-5 to TRBJ2-1; D is perhaps TRBD1 (5 bases). The CDR3 loop spans 14 amino acids. Germline V gene lookup returns CDR1 MNHEY and CDR2 SVGAGI. Trimming pared 2 bases from V and 6 bases from J, leaving 11 bases between. CDR3: CASSYQGSGNEQFF. In DNA, the CDR3 is TGTGCCAGCAGTTACCAGGGTTCGGGCAATGAGCAGTTCTTC.

V usage is TRBV13 and J usage is TRBJ1-2; D is undetermined. Germline V gene data show CDR1 as PRHDT and CDR2 as FYEKMQ (reference sequence). CDR3 length: 16 residues. The V and J ends lost 3 bases and 4 bases respectively, with 18 bases between them. This chain's CDR3 is CASSLGKDGPLYGYTF. The CDR3, as DNA: TGTGCCAGCAGCTTGGGGAAGGACGGCCCCCTCTATGGCTACACCTTC.

For this clone: Other DNA sequences from this sample encode an identical CDR3 as well. The chain combines TRBV9 with TRBJ2-3; possible D gene TRBD2, 6 bases. CDR1 SGDLS and CDR2 YYNGEE come from the germline V gene. The CDR3 consists of 14 residues. V shed 0 bases and J shed 6 bases, with 11 bases lying between them. The CDR3 region is CASSVAGARDTQYF. The CDR3 coding sequence is TGTGCCAGCAGCGTAGCGGGAGCGAGGGATACGCAGTATTTT.

The chain is built from TRBV7-9 and TRBJ2-7, with D maybe TRBD2 (5 bases). The CDR3 loop spans 19 amino acids. The V gene lost 1 base and the J gene lost 3 bases, with 25 bases spanning the gap. CDR1 SEHNR and CDR2 FQNEAQ come from the germline V gene (reference sequence). The CDR3 region is CASSLGAELPPGRDYEQYF. The CDR3 coding sequence is TGTGCCAGCAGCTTAGGCGCAGAACTCCCACCCGGTCGGGACTACGAGCAGTACTTC.

The J gene is TRBJ2-2, the V gene TRBV19, with 7 bases fitting TRBD1. V lost 9 bases to trimming and J lost 5 bases; unmatched junction nucleotides: 6. Germline V gene sequence: CDR1 LNHDA, CDR2 SQIVND (reference sequence). The CDR3 loop spans 13 amino acids. The CDR3 spells CASLGQSTGELFF. CDR3 in DNA: TGTGCCAGCCTGGGACAGTCTACCGGGGAGCTGTTTTTT.

This chain joins TRBV7-9 and TRBJ2-1, with 7 bases lining up with TRBD2. V lost 3 bases and J lost 4; bases outside the gene matches: 6. CDR1 is SEHNR, CDR2 FQNEAQ, per germline (reference sequence). The length of the CDR3 is 15 residues. CDR3 DNA sequence: TGTGCCAGCAGCTTGCCCCTAGCGGAATACAATGAGCAGTTCTTC. It is translated as CASSLPLAEYNEQFF.

The chain couples TRBV9 to TRBJ2-7, with 11 positions matching TRBD1. Trimming at V came to 4 bases and at J to 2 bases, leaving 8 bases not matched to a gene. Per the germline V gene, CDR1 is SGDLS and CDR2 is YYNGEE. The CDR3 totals 16 residues. CDR3 region: CASSTRTGGTTYEQYF. DNA for the CDR3: TGTGCCAGCAGCACACGGACAGGGGGCACTACCTACGAGCAGTACTTC.

There are a few counts of this clone. The chain employs TRBV9 and TRBJ1-1; 9 bases align to TRBD1. This CDR3 region has 13 residues. The germline gives CDR1 SGDLS, CDR2 YYNGEE. Trimming at V came to 4 bases and at J to 5 bases, leaving 3 bases not matched to a gene. The CDR3 spells CASSTGTGTEAFF. Here the CDR3 DNA reads TGTGCCAGCAGCACGGGGACAGGGACTGAAGCTTTCTTT.

As DNA, the CDR3 is TGTGCCAGTACCGGACAGGGCTCCTACGAGCAGTACTTC. Translation gives CASTGQGSYEQYF. The chain is built from TRBV13 and TRBJ2-7, with TRBD1 matching over 8 bases. The CDR3 contains 13 residues. Trimming at V came to 9 bases and at J to 0 bases, leaving 4 bases not matched to a gene. The germline V gene has CDR1 PRHDT and CDR2 FYEKMQ (reference sequence).

The V gene is TRBV27, the J gene TRBJ2-7; D is uncertain. CDR3 length: 15 amino acids. The ends were cut back, 3 bases at V and 3 bases at J, with 15 bases in the middle. In germline, CDR1 is MNHEY, CDR2 SMNVEV (reference sequence). CDR3 protein: CASSFSPRGDYEQYF. DNA of the CDR3: TGTGCCAGCAGTTTCTCCCCCAGAGGAGACTACGAGCAGTACTTC.

The J gene is TRBJ2-2, the V gene TRBV29-1, with D maybe TRBD2 (6 bases). This CDR3 is 12 amino acids long. From germline, CDR1 is SQVTM and CDR2 ANQGSEA. The germline V and J ends were trimmed by 7 bases and 3 bases, with 9 bases remaining between them. CDR3 region: CSAGLHTGELFF. DNA of the CDR3: TGCAGCGCGGGACTTCACACCGGGGAGCTGTTTTTT.

Notes on this clone: At the DNA level, this CDR3 is encoded by other sequences in the same sample as well. This chain connects TRBV28 to TRBJ1-5, with 7 nucleotides matching TRBD1. The CDR3 spans 15 residues. Germline-derived CDR1 and CDR2 are MDHEN and SYDVKM. The ends lost 5 bases at V and 4 bases at J; junction bases unmatched: 8. The CDR3 here is CASSLWTGQNQPQHF. The CDR3, as DNA: TGTGCCAGCAGTCTGTGGACAGGACAGAATCAGCCCCAGCATTTT.